This T cell receptor beta chain was profiled in a study of cytomegalovirus exposure and HLA in healthy donors. The CDR3 has 14 residues. Per germline, CDR1 SGHTA and CDR2 FQGTGA. V shed 5 bases and J shed 7 bases, with 17 bases lying between them. Notes on this clone: Its antigen is unidentified.

Points from the study as a whole: Researchers reportedly found TCR beta sequences accurately predicted most subjects' HLA-A and HLA-B alleles.

PCR primers comprised 60 Vbeta and 13 Jbeta primers. Sequenced by immunoSEQ multiplex PCR; TCRdb stores in-frame clones only, minus some. This sample carries 68,000 or so clones, 81% of them seen once, and the ten largest clones take around 7%. The clonotype was recovered from a human donor in good health. The chain uses TRBV7-3 and TRBJ1-1, with D perhaps matching TRBD1 (6 bases). Specimen: PBMCs. The CDR3 region is CASSLAGGQIEAFF. The CDR3 region has the DNA TGTGCCAGCAGCCTGGCGGGGGGACAAATTGAAGCTTTCTTT.